This T cell receptor (beta chain) was captured in a study of T cells in Graves' hyperthyroidism and ophthalmopathy. Study results and caveats: In the blood, most expanded thyroid clonotypes above 0.001 appeared as well.

Patients aged 18 to 65 had newly diagnosed hyperthyroidism lasting under 2 months. Patients showing uncontrolled infection, other autoimmune disease, pregnancy or lactation were ineligible. This clonotype was counted between two and nine times. Its cognate antigen is unknown. RNA transcripts yielded amplified TCR beta CDR3 regions. HTBI primers were the set used in a first-round RT-PCR of the TCR CDR3. TCRdb fed the multiplex PCR reads into MiXCR, producing one record per CDR3 protein. The sample holds a few hundred thousand distinct CDR3 sequences, approximately 15% seen once. Germline V CDR1 and CDR2: SGHDT, YYEEEE. Between the trimmed V and J ends, which lost 5 bases and 4 bases, there was a span of 9 bases. This CDR3 contains 12 residues.

Input material: blood. The gene calls are TRBV5-6 and TRBJ2-5; weak D call: TRBD2 (5 bases). The TCR originated in a woman aged 25 to 39 with Graves' hyperthyroidism. The CDR3: CASSWTGETQYF. The CDR3 nucleotides are TGTGCCAGCAGTTGGACTGGAGAGACCCAGTACTTC.